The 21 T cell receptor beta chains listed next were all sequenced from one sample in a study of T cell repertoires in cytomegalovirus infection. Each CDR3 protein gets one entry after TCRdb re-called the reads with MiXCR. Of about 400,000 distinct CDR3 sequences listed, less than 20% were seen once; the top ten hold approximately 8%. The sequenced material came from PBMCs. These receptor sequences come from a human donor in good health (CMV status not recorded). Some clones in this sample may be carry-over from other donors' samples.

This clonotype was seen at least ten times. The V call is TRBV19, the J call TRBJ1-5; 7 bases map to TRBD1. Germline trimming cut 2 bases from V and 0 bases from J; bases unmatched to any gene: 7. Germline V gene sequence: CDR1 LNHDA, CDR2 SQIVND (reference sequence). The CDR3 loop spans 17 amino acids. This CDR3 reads CASSIHAGQYSNQPQHF. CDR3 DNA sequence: TGTGCCAGTAGTATACATGCGGGACAGTATAGCAATCAGCCCCAGCATTTT.

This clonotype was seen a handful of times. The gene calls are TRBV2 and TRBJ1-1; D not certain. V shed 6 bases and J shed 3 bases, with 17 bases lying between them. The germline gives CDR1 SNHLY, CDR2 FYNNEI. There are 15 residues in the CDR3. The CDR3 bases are TGTGCCAGCAGACGCCAGAGGCTCGGGGACACTGAAGCTTTCTTT. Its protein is CASRRQRLGDTEAFF. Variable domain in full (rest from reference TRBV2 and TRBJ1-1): EPEVTQTPSHQVTQMGQEVILRCVPISNHLYFYWYRQILGQKVEFLVSFYNNEISEKSEIFDDQFSVERPDGSNFTLKIRSTKLEDSAMYFCASRRQRLGDTEAFFGQGTRLTVV.

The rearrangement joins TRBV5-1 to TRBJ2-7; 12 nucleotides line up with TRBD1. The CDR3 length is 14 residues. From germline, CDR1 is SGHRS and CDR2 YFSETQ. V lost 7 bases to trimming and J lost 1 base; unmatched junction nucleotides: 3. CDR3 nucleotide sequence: TGCGCCAGCGGGACAGGGGGCCAATCCTACGAGCAGTACTTC. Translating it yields CASGTGGQSYEQYF.

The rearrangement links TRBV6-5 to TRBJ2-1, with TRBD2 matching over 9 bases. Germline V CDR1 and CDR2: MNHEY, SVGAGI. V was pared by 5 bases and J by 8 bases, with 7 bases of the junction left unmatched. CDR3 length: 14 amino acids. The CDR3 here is CASSASGRRDEQFF. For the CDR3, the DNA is TGTGCCAGCAGTGCGAGCGGGAGGAGGGATGAGCAGTTCTTC.

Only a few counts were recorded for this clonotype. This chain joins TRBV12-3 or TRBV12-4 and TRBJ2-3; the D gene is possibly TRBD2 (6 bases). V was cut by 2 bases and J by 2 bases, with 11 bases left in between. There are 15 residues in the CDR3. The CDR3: CASSLNGGSTDTQYF. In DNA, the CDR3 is TGTGCCAGCAGTTTAAACGGGGGATCCACAGATACGCAGTATTTT.

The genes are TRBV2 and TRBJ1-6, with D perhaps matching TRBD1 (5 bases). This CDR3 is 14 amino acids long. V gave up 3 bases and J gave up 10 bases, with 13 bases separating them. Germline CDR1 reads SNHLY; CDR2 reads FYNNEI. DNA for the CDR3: TGTGCCAGCAGTGACACAGGCGGGGAATCACCCCTCCACTTT. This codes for CASSDTGGESPLHF. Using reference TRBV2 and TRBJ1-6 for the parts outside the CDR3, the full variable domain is EPEVTQTPSHQVTQMGQEVILRCVPISNHLYFYWYRQILGQKVEFLVSFYNNEISEKSEIFDDQFSVERPDGSNFTLKIRSTKLEDSAMYFCASSDTGGESPLHFGNGTRLTVT.

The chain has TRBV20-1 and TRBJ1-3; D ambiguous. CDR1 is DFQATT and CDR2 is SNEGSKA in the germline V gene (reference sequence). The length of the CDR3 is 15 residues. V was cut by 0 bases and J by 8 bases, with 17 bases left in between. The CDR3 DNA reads TGCAGTGCTAGAGATCAGAAGGGCAATCAGGACACCATATATTTT. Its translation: CSARDQKGNQDTIYF.

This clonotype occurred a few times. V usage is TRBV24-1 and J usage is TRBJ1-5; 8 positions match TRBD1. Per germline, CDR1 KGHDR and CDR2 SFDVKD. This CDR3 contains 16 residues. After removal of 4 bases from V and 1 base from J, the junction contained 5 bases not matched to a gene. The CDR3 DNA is TGTGCCACCAGTGACAGGGACAGGTCAAGCAATCAGCCCCAGCATTTT. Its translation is CATSDRDRSSNQPQHF.

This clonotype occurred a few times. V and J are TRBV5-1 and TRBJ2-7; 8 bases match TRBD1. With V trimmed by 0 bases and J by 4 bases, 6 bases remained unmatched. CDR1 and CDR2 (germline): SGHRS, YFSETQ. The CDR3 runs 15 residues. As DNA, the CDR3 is TGCGCCAGCAGCTTGGGACAGGGGCTTGTGTACGAGCAGTACTTC. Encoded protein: CASSLGQGLVYEQYF. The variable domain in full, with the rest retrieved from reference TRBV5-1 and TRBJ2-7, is KAGVTQTPRYLIKTRGQQVTLSCSPISGHRSVSWYQQTPGQGLQFLFEYFSETQRNKGNFPGRFSGRQFSNSRSEMNVSTLELGDSALYLCASSLGQGLVYEQYFGPGTRLTVT.

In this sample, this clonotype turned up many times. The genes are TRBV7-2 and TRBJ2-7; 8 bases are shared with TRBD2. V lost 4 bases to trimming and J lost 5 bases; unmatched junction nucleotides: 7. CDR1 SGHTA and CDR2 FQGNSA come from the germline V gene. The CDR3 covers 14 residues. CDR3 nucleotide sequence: TGTGCCAGCAGCTCCTGGACTAGCATCGACGAGCAGTACTTC. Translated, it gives CASSSWTSIDEQYF. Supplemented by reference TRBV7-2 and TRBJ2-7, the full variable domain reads GAGVSQSPSNKVTEKGKDVELRCDPISGHTALYWYRQSLGQGLEFLIYFQGNSAPDKSGLPSDRFSAERTGGSVSTLTIQRTQQEDSAVYLCASSSWTSIDEQYFGPGTRLTVT.

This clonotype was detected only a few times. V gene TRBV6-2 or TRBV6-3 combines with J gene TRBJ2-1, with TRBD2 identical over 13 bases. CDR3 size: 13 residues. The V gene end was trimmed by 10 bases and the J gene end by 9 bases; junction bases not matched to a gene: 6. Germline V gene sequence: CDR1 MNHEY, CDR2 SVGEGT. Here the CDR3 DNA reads TGTGCCACCCGGACTAGCGGGAGACGTGAGCAGTTCTTC. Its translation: CATRTSGRREQFF.

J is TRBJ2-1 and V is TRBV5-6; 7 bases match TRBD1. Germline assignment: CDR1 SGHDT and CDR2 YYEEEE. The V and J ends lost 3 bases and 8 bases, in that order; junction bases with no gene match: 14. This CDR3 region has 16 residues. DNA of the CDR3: TGTGCCAGCAGCTGGGACAGTCCGAGGTACCTCGATGAGCAGTTCTTC. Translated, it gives CASSWDSPRYLDEQFF.

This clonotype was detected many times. CDR3 region: CASSWGTGMADTQYF. CDR3 DNA sequence: TGTGCCAGCAGTTGGGGGACAGGGATGGCAGATACGCAGTATTTT. The chain links TRBV12-3 or TRBV12-4 to TRBJ2-3; 9 nucleotides agree with TRBD1. CDR3 length: 15 amino acids. J gave up 4 bases and V 4 bases, and 6 bases lay outside the gene matches.

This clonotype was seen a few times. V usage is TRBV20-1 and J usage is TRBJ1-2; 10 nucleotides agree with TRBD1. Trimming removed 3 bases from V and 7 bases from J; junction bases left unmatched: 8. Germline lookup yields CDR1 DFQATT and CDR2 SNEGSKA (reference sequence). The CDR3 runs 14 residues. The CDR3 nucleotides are TGCAGTGCTAGGCCATCCGGGACAGGGGTTGGCTACACCTTC. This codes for CSARPSGTGVGYTF.

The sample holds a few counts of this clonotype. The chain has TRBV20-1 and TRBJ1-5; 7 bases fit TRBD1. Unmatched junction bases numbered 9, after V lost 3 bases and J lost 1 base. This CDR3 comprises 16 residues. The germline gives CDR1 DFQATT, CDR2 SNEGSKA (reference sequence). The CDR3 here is CSASNSRQGSNQPQHF. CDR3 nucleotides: TGCAGTGCTAGCAATTCGAGACAGGGAAGCAATCAGCCCCAGCATTTT.

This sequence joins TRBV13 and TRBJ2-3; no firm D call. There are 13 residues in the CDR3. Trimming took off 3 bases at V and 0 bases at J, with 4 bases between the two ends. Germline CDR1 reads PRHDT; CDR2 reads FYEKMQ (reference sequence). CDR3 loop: CASSFRSTDTQYF. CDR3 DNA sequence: TGTGCCAGCAGCTTCAGGAGCACAGATACGCAGTATTTT. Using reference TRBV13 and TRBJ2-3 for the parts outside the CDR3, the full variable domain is AAGVIQSPRHLIKEKRETATLKCYPIPRHDTVYWYQQGPGQDPQFLISFYEKMQSDKGSIPDRFSAQQFSDYHSELNMSSLELGDSALYFCASSFRSTDTQYFGPGTRLTVL.

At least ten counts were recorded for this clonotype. CDR3 in amino acids: CASSLAVVAGDDLWFF. CDR3 nucleotide sequence: TGTGCCAGCAGCTTAGCGGTGGTAGCGGGGGACGACTTGTGGTTCTTC. The chain is built from TRBV7-2 and TRBJ2-1, with 9 nucleotides matching TRBD2. CDR1 is SGHTA and CDR2 is FQGNSA in the germline V gene. The length of the CDR3 is 16 residues. Germline trimming cut 0 bases from V and 15 bases from J; bases unmatched to any gene: 15.

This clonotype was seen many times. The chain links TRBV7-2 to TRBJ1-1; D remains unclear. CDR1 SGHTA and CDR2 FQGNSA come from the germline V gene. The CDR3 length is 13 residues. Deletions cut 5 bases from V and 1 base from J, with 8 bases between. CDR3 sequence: CASSPAKNTEAFF. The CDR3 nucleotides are TGTGCCAGCAGCCCCGCTAAGAACACTGAAGCTTTCTTT.

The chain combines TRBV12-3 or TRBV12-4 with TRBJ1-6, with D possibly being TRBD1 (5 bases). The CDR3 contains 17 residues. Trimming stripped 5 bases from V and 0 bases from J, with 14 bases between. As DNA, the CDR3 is TGTGCCAGCAGTCCACAGCAGGGAAGCTCCTATAATTCACCCCTCCACTTT. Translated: CASSPQQGSSYNSPLHF.

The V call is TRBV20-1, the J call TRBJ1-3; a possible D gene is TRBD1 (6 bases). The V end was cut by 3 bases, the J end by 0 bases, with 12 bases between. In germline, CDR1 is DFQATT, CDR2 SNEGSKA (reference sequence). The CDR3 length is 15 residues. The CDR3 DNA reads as TGCAGTGCTAGGGAGGGGACAAACTCTGGAAACACCATATATTTT. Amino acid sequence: CSAREGTNSGNTIYF.

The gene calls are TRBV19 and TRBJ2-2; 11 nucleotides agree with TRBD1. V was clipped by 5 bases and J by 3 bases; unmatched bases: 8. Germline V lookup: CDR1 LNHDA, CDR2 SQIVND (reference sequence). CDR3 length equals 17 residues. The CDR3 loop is CASSVKGQGADTGELFF. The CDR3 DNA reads TGTGCCAGTAGTGTAAAAGGACAGGGGGCGGACACCGGGGAGCTGTTTTTT.